This T cell receptor beta chain was sequenced in a study of blood T cell repertoires in COVID-19. Study information: The United States, Italy and Spain were the sources of the acute and convalescent COVID-19 samples. Nucleic acid was either cDNA or gDNA, and it came from T cells, B-cell-depleted T cells, or PBMCs.

V was pared by 6 bases and J by 5 bases, with 16 bases between. From germline, CDR1 is LNHDA and CDR2 SQIVND (reference sequence). This CDR3 region has 14 residues. Sequencing was performed with immunoSEQ multiplex PCR; in TCRdb, only in-frame clones are kept and a portion is missing. The table includes about 260,000 clones, approximately 86% detected once. V is TRBV19 and J is TRBJ1-2; D ambiguous. The specimen was peripheral blood. This sequence originates from a man aged 35 to 55 who had recovered from COVID-19. The CDR3 DNA sequence: TGTGCCAGTAGGGCGGAGGGTTCTACTTATGGCTACACCTTC. Its translation: CASRAEGSTYGYTF.